This is a list of T cell receptor beta chains from one sample in a study of monozygotic twins with inflammatory bowel disease. TCRdb reprocessed the 5' RACE reads, keeping one entry per CDR3 protein, no DNA. The table counts 200,000 to 250,000 distinct CDR3 sequences; 1.5% to 2% lies in the top ten. Material for sequencing was blood. These receptors were collected from a human donor with ulcerative colitis or Crohn's disease, or a healthy co-twin of an affected twin (not recorded which). The CDR3 runs from the conserved cysteine through the conserved F or W.

cdr3_aa | j_call | v_call
CSATQDRGTEAFF | TRBJ1-1 | TRBV20-1
CASSFGTGVDTQYF | TRBJ2-3 | TRBV7-9
CASSLGGGGETQYF | TRBJ2-5 | TRBV7-2
CASRSGGLYQPQHF | TRBJ1-5 | TRBV6-6
CASTQNTNTEAFF | TRBJ1-1 | TRBV7-9
CTSSSGQTHNEQFF | TRBJ2-1 | TRBV5-1
CSARETGTGELFF | TRBJ2-2 | TRBV20-1
CASASGAGFDIIIYGYTF | TRBJ1-2 | TRBV5-1
CAISPSRGKGGNTIYF | TRBJ1-3 | TRBV10-3
CSPPGDGGSNYGYTF | TRBJ1-2 | TRBV20-1
CASSKELRGYTF | TRBJ1-2 | TRBV21-1
CASSLVGGGTWTQYF | TRBJ2-5 | TRBV5-6
CAISANHRDLSYEQYF | TRBJ2-7 | TRBV18
CASSPLEGNTGELFF | TRBJ2-2 | TRBV5-1
CASSHRQGEGETQYF | TRBJ2-5 | TRBV4-1
CASSLGVRRSGEKLFF | TRBJ1-4 | TRBV7-2
CASSVRGYSNQPQHF | TRBJ1-5 | TRBV2
CASSQSTDTQYF | TRBJ2-3 | TRBV19
CASSLDSGAFGYEQYF | TRBJ2-7 | TRBV5-1
CASSLIRQGTGELFF | TRBJ2-2 | TRBV5-1
CATALRGSSYEQYF | TRBJ2-7 | TRBV15
CSAREQTGRGTEAFF | TRBJ1-1 | TRBV20-1
CSTRGGTSGFDRPATYEQYF | TRBJ2-7 | TRBV20-1
CSVGRGQGTEAFF | TRBJ1-1 | TRBV29-1
CASSILQGVHEQFF | TRBJ2-1 | TRBV6-1
CAISESSVADDSGNTIYF | TRBJ1-3 | TRBV10-3
CASSPYRVPPPTYGYTF | TRBJ1-2 | TRBV7-8
CASSMSNSYTDTQYF | TRBJ2-3 | TRBV19
CASSVTHEVGSYEQYF | TRBJ2-7 | TRBV6-1
CASTQGQGARGYTF | TRBJ1-2 | TRBV2
CASSLIGNTEAFF | TRBJ1-1 | TRBV5-1
CASSLGGVKPQHF | TRBJ1-5 | TRBV28
CSAGRTAFYNEQFF | TRBJ2-1 | TRBV29-1
CASNPTGWFEQFF | TRBJ2-1 | TRBV19
CASSLKWNTEAFF | TRBJ1-1 | TRBV7-2
CSVHSSANTEAFF | TRBJ1-1 | TRBV20-1
CASSLMGTQYF | TRBJ2-3 | TRBV5-6
CATSRMGTEAFF | TRBJ1-1 | TRBV15
CASSLSGGVNEQFF | TRBJ2-1 | TRBV12-3/TRBV12-4
CATSFTYLIETQYF | TRBJ2-5 | TRBV15
CASSLGGNLEQFF | TRBJ2-1 | TRBV27
CSAREDGGNTEAFF | TRBJ1-1 | TRBV20-1
CASSPEGLNTEAFF | TRBJ1-1 | TRBV18
CSASKGGTDTQYF | TRBJ2-3 | TRBV20-1
CASSFSLNSPLHF | TRBJ1-6 | TRBV27
CASSYWDSNEQFF | TRBJ2-1 | TRBV7-9